The next 9 T cell receptor beta chains were all read from a single sample in a study of OX40 agonist ivuxolimab in advanced cancers. Only in-frame clones appear in the TCRdb table, and some are missing; sequencing was by immunoSEQ multiplex PCR. The sample lists roughly 50,000 clones; about 81% were seen once. The sample consisted of CD4+ or CD8+ T cells sorted from blood, taken in a trial of the OX40 agonist ivuxolimab. The source of these receptors is an adult with an advanced solid tumor such as melanoma, head and neck, liver or kidney cancer.

The rearrangement joins TRBV23-1 to TRBJ2-7; a possible D gene is TRBD1 (5 bases). TRBV23-1 is an ORF for which the function is uncertain. The CDR3 sequence is 16 residues long. Trimming pared 0 bases from V and 1 base from J, leaving 13 bases between. Here the CDR3 reads CASSQSLGARSYEQYF. The CDR3 DNA reads TGCGCCAGCAGTCAATCCCTAGGGGCGCGGTCCTACGAGCAGTACTTC.

This rearrangement joins TRBV2 to TRBJ1-2; TRBD1 matches at 10 bases. Germline V gene sequence: CDR1 SNHLY, CDR2 FYNNEI. V shed 4 bases, J shed 4 bases, and the junction held 6 bases outside the gene matches. This CDR3 spans 15 amino acids. DNA for the CDR3: TGTGCCAGCAGTGTAGCCGACAGGGGGCCCTATGGCTACACCTTC. This codes for CASSVADRGPYGYTF.

The chain couples TRBV7-2 to TRBJ1-1; D is possibly TRBD1 (5 bases). Germline V gene data show CDR1 as SGHTA and CDR2 as FQGNSA. This CDR3 contains 13 residues. V was shortened by 3 bases and J by 11 bases, with 16 bases between the two germline ends. The CDR3: CASSFTHGGVAFF. CDR3 sequence (DNA): TGTGCCAGCAGCTTTACGCATGGGGGGGTTGCTTTCTTT. Supplemented by reference TRBV7-2 and TRBJ1-1, the full variable domain reads GAGVSQSPSNKVTEKGKDVELRCDPISGHTALYWYRQSLGQGLEFLIYFQGNSAPDKSGLPSDRFSAERTGGSVSTLTIQRTQQEDSAVYLCASSFTHGGVAFFGQGTRLTVV.

The chain employs TRBV9 and TRBJ2-6; no definite D call. In germline, CDR1 is SGDLS, CDR2 YYNGEE. V shed 4 bases and J shed 0 bases, with 17 bases lying between them. The CDR3 contains 18 residues. The CDR3, as DNA: TGTGCCAGCAGCTCCAGACCCGGATGGGGCTCTGGGGCCAACGTCCTGACTTTC. The encoded protein is CASSSRPGWGSGANVLTF.

The V gene is TRBV19, the J gene TRBJ2-7; D remains ambiguous. Looked up from germline, CDR1 is LNHDA and CDR2 is SQIVND (reference sequence). CDR3 length: 13 residues. Trimming pared 4 bases from V and 1 base from J, leaving 8 bases between. CDR3 residues: CASSRTASYEQYF. The CDR3 DNA reads TGTGCCAGTAGTAGAACAGCTTCCTACGAGCAGTACTTC.

The gene calls are TRBV2 and TRBJ2-7; D may be TRBD1 or TRBD2 (5 bases each). Looked up from germline, CDR1 is SNHLY and CDR2 is FYNNEI. Trimming took 7 bases from V and 2 from J, leaving 6 bases between them. The CDR3 is made up of 11 amino acids. The CDR3 loop reads CASKGPYEQYF. The DNA for the CDR3 is TGTGCCAGCAAGGGACCCTACGAGCAGTACTTC.

The chain couples TRBV11-2 to TRBJ2-7; D uncertain. Germline loops: CDR1 SGHAT, CDR2 FQNNGV. The CDR3 runs 12 residues. Trimming cost V 1 base and J 5 bases, with 6 bases left between them. The CDR3 loop is CASSLGSHEQYF. The CDR3 nucleotides read TGTGCCAGCAGCTTAGGGAGCCACGAGCAGTACTTC.

The V gene is TRBV10-3, the J gene TRBJ2-1; TRBD2 agrees at 8 bases. Per germline, CDR1 ENHRY and CDR2 SYGVKD. V lost 7 bases and J lost 7; bases outside the gene matches: 12. This CDR3 has 15 amino acids. The chain's CDR3 is CAIKGSGNVYNEQFF. CDR3 DNA: TGTGCCATCAAAGGTAGCGGGAACGTATATAATGAGCAGTTCTTC.

The rearrangement joins TRBV2 to TRBJ2-7; 8 bases match TRBD2. Germline CDR1 SNHLY, CDR2 FYNNEI. The V segment lost 6 bases and the J segment 6 bases; nucleotides outside the gene matches: 13. CDR3 length equals 15 residues. In DNA form, the CDR3 reads TGTGCCAGCAGGATTAGCGGGATCCCTACCTCCGAGCAGTACTTC. This gives the protein CASRISGIPTSEQYF.